Here is one T cell receptor beta chain with its context. Described time point: baseline, week 1 (first vaccination visit). As to treatment: pre-vaccination baseline after standard-of-care therapy. Those who donated had recent WHO grade 3 or 4 IDH1-mutant, ATRX-lost astrocytomas. The data were taken from a study of a mutant IDH1 vaccine in newly diagnosed glioma. Study in general: The earlier regimen, radiotherapy, temozolomide, or both, was most often both.

Assay used: immunoSEQ multiplex PCR; TCRdb lists only in-frame clones, some missing. The sample lists 85,000 to 100,000 clones, roughly 77% occurring once. The CDR3 consists of 14 residues. In germline, CDR1 is SGHRS, CDR2 YFSETQ. Trimming stripped 4 bases from V and 1 base from J, with 10 bases between. The clonotype comes from a man aged 40-50 years with glioma. V and J are TRBV5-1 and TRBJ2-3; maybe TRBD2 (6 bases). This material consisted of PBMCs, taken from a glioma patient treated with radiotherapy, temozolomide or both. The CDR3 bases are TGCGCCAGCAGCCCGGGAGAGGGCACAGATACGCAGTATTTT. Amino acids: CASSPGEGTDTQYF. Full variable domain (rest looked up from reference TRBV5-1 and TRBJ2-3): KAGVTQTPRYLIKTRGQQVTLSCSPISGHRSVSWYQQTPGQGLQFLFEYFSETQRNKGNFPGRFSGRQFSNSRSEMNVSTLELGDSALYLCASSPGEGTDTQYFGPGTRLTVL.